The text below deals with one TCR beta chain. Sequenced by immunoSEQ multiplex PCR; TCRdb stores in-frame clones only, minus some. The profile shows around 75,000 clones, 75% to 90% of them singletons. Germline lookup yields CDR1 SGDLS and CDR2 YYNGEE. The CDR3 is 15 amino acids. V was shortened by 3 bases and J by 0 bases, with 12 bases between the two germline ends. The data were obtained in a study of blood T cell repertoires in COVID-19. The sample taken for sequencing was peripheral blood. The receptor's source is a man aged 60 to 69 with acute or convalescent COVID-19. This rearrangement joins TRBV9 to TRBJ1-1; D gene unclear. The CDR3 nucleotides read TGTGCCAGCAGCGGTAGCGCAGGTATGAACACTGAAGCTTTCTTT. Amino acids: CASSGSAGMNTEAFF.